These 31 T cell receptor beta chains were all obtained from the same sample, sequenced in a study of PD-1 blockade in classical Hodgkin lymphoma. Time point defined: newly diagnosed, previously untreated cHL patient sample. Libraries were prepared by immunoSEQ multiplex PCR; TCRdb keeps only in-frame clonotypes and omits some of them. The table shows tens of thousands of clones, with approximately 90% occurring only once. What was sequenced was peripheral blood mononuclear cells (PBMCs). Every receptor here comes from a human donor with classical Hodgkin lymphoma.

The chain combines TRBV7-2 with TRBJ2-3; 10 bases line up with TRBD1. The CDR3 sequence is 16 residues long. Germline CDR1 is SGHTA and CDR2 is FQGNSA. V dropped 0 bases and J dropped 11; count of bases not matched to a gene: 11. The DNA for the CDR3 is TGTGCCAGCAGCTTAGCGACCGGGACAGGGGCCGGCCAGCAGTATTTT. Amino acids: CASSLATGTGAGQQYF.

The chain couples TRBV19 to TRBJ2-2; D ambiguous. The CDR3 runs 12 residues. Germline-derived CDR1 and CDR2 are LNHDA and SQIVND (reference sequence). The V end was cut by 7 bases, the J end by 1 base, with 4 bases between. The CDR3 coding sequence is TGTGCCAGTAATGTGAACACCGGGGAGCTGTTTTTT. Translating it yields CASNVNTGELFF.

The rearrangement joins TRBV7-9 to TRBJ2-3; possible D gene TRBD1, 6 bases. Trimming stripped 4 bases from V and 4 bases from J, with 9 bases between. From germline, CDR1 is SEHNR and CDR2 FQNEAQ (reference sequence). The CDR3 consists of 13 residues. CDR3: CASSSGVPDTQYF. The DNA of the CDR3 is TGTGCCAGCAGCTCAGGGGTTCCAGATACGCAGTATTTT.

This clone was seen a single time. The CDR3 DNA sequence: TGTGCCAGCAGGAGACAGGATAATGAAAAACTGTTTTTT. Amino acid sequence: CASRRQDNEKLFF. This rearrangement joins TRBV27 to TRBJ1-4; possible D gene TRBD1, 6 bases. Germline CDR1 reads MNHEY; CDR2 reads SMNVEV (reference sequence). Between the trimmed V and J ends, which lost 6 bases and 4 bases, there was a span of 9 bases. The CDR3 is 13 residues long.

This clone was seen once. This CDR3 reads CASSLTPGDYGYTF. DNA for the CDR3: TGTGCCAGCAGTCTGACCCCAGGCGACTATGGCTACACCTTC. The chain recombines TRBV28 with TRBJ1-2; no reliable D call. This CDR3 has 14 amino acids. The germline V and J ends were trimmed by 5 bases and 3 bases, with 13 bases remaining between them. The germline gives CDR1 MDHEN, CDR2 SYDVKM.

The chain has TRBV5-1 and TRBJ2-2; D call uncertain. From germline, CDR1 is SGHRS and CDR2 YFSETQ. The CDR3 has 13 residues. Trimming cost V 0 bases and J 3 bases, with 3 bases left between them. The CDR3, as DNA: TGCGCCAGCAGCTTGGCCTACACCGGGGAGCTGTTTTTT. Amino acid sequence: CASSLAYTGELFF.

The chain joins TRBV6-6 to TRBJ1-2; 7 bases line up with TRBD1. V lost 5 bases, J lost 8 bases, and 5 bases stayed unmatched. The CDR3 is 12 amino acids. Germline V gene lookup returns CDR1 MNHNY and CDR2 SVGAGI (reference sequence). CDR3 loop: CASSAGGSGYTF. CDR3 DNA sequence: TGTGCCAGCAGTGCAGGGGGATCAGGCTACACCTTC.

CDR3 amino acids: CAWSVGGNENTIYF. As DNA, the CDR3 is TGTGCCTGGAGTGTAGGGGGTAACGAAAACACCATATATTTT. The J gene is TRBJ1-3, the V gene TRBV30, with a possible D match to TRBD1 (6 bases). V was pared by 0 bases and J by 6 bases, with 12 bases between. Germline-derived CDR1 and CDR2 are GTSNPN and SVGIG (reference sequence). The CDR3 extends over 14 amino acids.

The chain has TRBV7-8 and TRBJ2-7, with D tentatively TRBD1 or TRBD2 (5 bases each). The germline V and J ends were trimmed by 4 bases and 4 bases, with 14 bases remaining between them. In germline, CDR1 is SGHVS, CDR2 FQNEAQ. The CDR3 runs 14 residues. The CDR3 here is CASSYPGPGYEQYF. For the CDR3, the DNA is TGTGCCAGCAGCTATCCGGGACCCGGATACGAGCAGTACTTC.

This chain links TRBV5-4 with TRBJ1-3; D remains unclear. This CDR3 is 14 amino acids long. V was pared by 2 bases and J by 4 bases, with 10 bases between. CDR1 and CDR2 from the germline V gene are SGHNT and YYREEE (reference sequence). The DNA of the CDR3 is TGTGCCAGCAGCTTCGAAGGGAACGGAAACACCATATATTTT. Translation: CASSFEGNGNTIYF.

V and J are TRBV7-6 and TRBJ2-3, with 8 bases lining up with TRBD2. Germline assignment: CDR1 SGHVS and CDR2 FNYEAQ. CDR3 length equals 16 residues. V dropped 1 base and J dropped 0; count of bases not matched to a gene: 3. The CDR3 DNA reads as TGTGCCAGCAGCTTAGTTAGCGGGGTTAGCACAGATACGCAGTATTTT. This codes for CASSLVSGVSTDTQYF.

This clone occurred a few times. The CDR3 DNA reads TGTGCCACCAACACCGGGGTAGGGGAGACCCAGTACTTC. Its protein is CATNTGVGETQYF. The chain joins TRBV15 to TRBJ2-5; a weak D match, TRBD2 (5 bases). V was shortened by 7 bases and J by 5 bases, with 14 bases between the two germline ends. The CDR3 totals 13 residues. Germline-derived CDR1 and CDR2 are LNHNV and YYDKDF (reference sequence).

The chain is built from TRBV7-6 and TRBJ2-7; D tentatively reads TRBD1 or TRBD2 (6 bases each). Germline CDR1 reads SGHVS; CDR2 reads FNYEAQ. V was pared by 5 bases and J by 2 bases, with 16 bases between. The CDR3 runs 15 residues. This CDR3 is CASSHSDGGPYEQYF. The CDR3 nucleotides read TGTGCCAGCAGCCACTCTGACGGGGGCCCCTACGAGCAGTACTTC.

The V call is TRBV9, the J call TRBJ2-1; 7 nucleotides agree with TRBD2. Per germline, CDR1 SGDLS and CDR2 YYNGEE. J lost 4 bases, V lost 3 bases, and 4 bases had no gene match. CDR3 length: 14 residues. In DNA, the CDR3 is TGTGCCAGCAGCGAGAGCGGGACTTACAATGAGCAGTTCTTC. This sequence encodes CASSESGTYNEQFF. The entire variable domain, with the rest obtained from reference TRBV9 and TRBJ2-1, is as follows: DSGVTQTPKHLITATGQRVTLRCSPRSGDLSVYWYQQSLDQGLQFLIQYYNGEERAKGNILERFSAQQFPDLHSELNLSSLELGDSALYFCASSESGTYNEQFFGPGTRLTVL.

This rearrangement joins TRBV29-1 to TRBJ2-5, with 11 bases matching TRBD2. Losses at the gene ends were 3 bases for V and 5 bases for J; bases not matched to a gene: 8. Germline CDR1 is SQVTM and CDR2 is ANQGSEA. The CDR3 contains 15 residues. The CDR3 DNA follows: TGCAGCGTTGAGGTAGCGGGAGGGCTCTGGGAGACCCAGTACTTC. It specifies CSVEVAGGLWETQYF.

The chain links TRBV28 to TRBJ2-1; 9 bases are a match to TRBD1. The CDR3 length is 19 residues. The trim removed 6 bases at V and 4 bases at J, leaving 19 bases unmatched. Germline values: CDR1 MDHEN, CDR2 SYDVKM. CDR3 protein: CASSLNLLRDRVLYNEQFF. The CDR3 DNA reads TGTGCCAGCAGCCTTAACCTCCTCCGGGACAGGGTTTTGTACAATGAGCAGTTCTTC.

The chain uses TRBV10-3 and TRBJ2-7, with 11 bases matching TRBD1. Germline CDR1 ENHRY, CDR2 SYGVKD. The CDR3 contains 14 residues. With V trimmed by 11 bases and J by 0 bases, 6 bases remained unmatched. CDR3 in DNA: TGTGCCTCAACCGGGACAGGGGGCTCCTACGAGCAGTACTTC. Amino acids: CASTGTGGSYEQYF.

The chain couples TRBV7-8 to TRBJ2-1; D might be TRBD1 (5 bases). The CDR3 consists of 13 residues. V was shortened by 6 bases and J by 7 bases, with 13 bases between the two germline ends. Germline loops: CDR1 SGHVS, CDR2 FQNEAQ. Written as DNA, the CDR3 is TGTGCCAGCAGACCCGCCCAGGGAAATGAGCAGTTCTTC. It codes for CASRPAQGNEQFF.

The chain has TRBV12-1 and TRBJ2-6; TRBD2 is the table's D call, not checked against the DNA. TRBV12-1 is reported as a pseudogene. The CDR3 covers 22 residues. The CDR3 loop reads CASSFGLAGRIALASGANVLTF. CDR3 nucleotides: TGTGCCAGCAGTTTTGGACTAGCGGGACGAATCGCCCTGGCCTCTGGGGCCAACGTCCTGACTTTC.

The chain recombines TRBV2 with TRBJ2-5, with D maybe TRBD1 (5 bases). This CDR3 has 14 residues. V lost 7 bases and J 2 bases, leaving 14 bases between the germline ends. Per germline, CDR1 SNHLY and CDR2 FYNNEI. CDR3 loop: CASIPGSYQETQYF. Written as DNA, the CDR3 is TGTGCCAGCATCCCAGGGTCTTATCAAGAGACCCAGTACTTC.

The chain links TRBV28 to TRBJ2-7; 10 bases line up with TRBD1. Trimming removed 4 bases from V and 6 bases from J; junction bases left unmatched: 9. The CDR3 runs 15 residues. Germline lookup yields CDR1 MDHEN and CDR2 SYDVKM. The CDR3 loop reads CASSSLGTGAIEQYF. CDR3 in DNA: TGTGCCAGCAGTTCCTTGGGGACAGGGGCTATCGAGCAGTACTTC.

J is TRBJ2-5 and V is TRBV14; D gene unclear. The CDR3 runs to 14 residues. V lost 1 base, J lost 3 bases, and 9 bases lay in between. Germline CDR1 reads SGHDN; CDR2 reads FVKESK. The CDR3 loop is CASSQVPSEETQYF. The CDR3 bases are TGTGCCAGCAGCCAAGTCCCTAGTGAAGAGACCCAGTACTTC.

V is TRBV7-2 and J is TRBJ2-5; D possibly matches TRBD1 or TRBD2 (5 bases each). The CDR3 is 10 residues long. Trimming left V 3 bases short and J 9 bases short, with 5 bases between. Germline V gives CDR1 SGHTA, CDR2 FQGNSA. In DNA form, the CDR3 reads TGTGCCAGCAGCTTGGGGGCCCAGTACTTC. Its protein product is CASSLGAQYF.

V usage is TRBV9 and J usage is TRBJ2-7; perhaps TRBD2 as D (5 bases). The CDR3 sequence is 13 residues long. CDR1 is SGDLS, CDR2 YYNGEE, per germline. Trimming removed 3 bases from V and 1 base from J, with 8 bases in between. The DNA of the CDR3 is TGTGCCAGCAGCGCACGGGGTTCCTACGAGCAGTACTTC. The encoded protein is CASSARGSYEQYF.

The chain carries TRBV9 and TRBJ1-2, with D possibly being TRBD1 (6 bases). This CDR3 spans 14 amino acids. The V gene lost 0 bases and the J gene lost 4 bases, with 10 bases spanning the gap. Germline-derived CDR1 and CDR2 are SGDLS and YYNGEE. CDR3 loop: CASSVATGFYGYTF. The DNA for the CDR3 is TGTGCCAGCAGCGTAGCAACAGGGTTCTATGGCTACACCTTC.

This clone was picked up a small number of times. The chain uses TRBV27 and TRBJ2-1; 7 positions agree with TRBD1. Germline V lookup: CDR1 MNHEY, CDR2 SMNVEV (reference sequence). The V segment lost 8 bases and the J segment 4 bases; nucleotides outside the gene matches: 8. This CDR3 comprises 14 residues. CDR3: CASGPGQSYNEQFF. DNA for the CDR3: TGTGCCAGCGGACCGGGACAGTCGTACAATGAGCAGTTCTTC.

The chain uses TRBV18 and TRBJ1-1; D remains ambiguous. Germline V gene sequence: CDR1 KGHSH, CDR2 LQKENI. The CDR3 has 15 residues. The germline V and J ends were trimmed by 5 bases and 7 bases, with 20 bases remaining between them. CDR3 amino acids: CASSEQRTDYFEAFF. For the CDR3, the DNA is TGTGCCAGCTCAGAACAAAGGACGGATTATTTTGAAGCTTTCTTT.

V and J are TRBV5-4 and TRBJ2-3, with TRBD1 matching 10 bases. The germline gives CDR1 SGHNT, CDR2 YYREEE (reference sequence). The CDR3 loop spans 16 amino acids. The V gene end was trimmed by 3 bases and the J gene end by 1 base; junction bases not matched to a gene: 5. CDR3 amino acids: CASSSRDRGGTDTQYF. The CDR3 coding sequence is TGTGCCAGCAGCTCCCGGGACAGGGGAGGCACAGATACGCAGTATTTT.

In its sample, this clone was seen a few times. The rearrangement joins TRBV30 to TRBJ2-1, with 7 bases fitting TRBD2. Germline CDR1 is GTSNPN and CDR2 is SVGIG (reference sequence). This CDR3 spans 15 amino acids. Trimming cost V 4 bases and J 8 bases; bases outside gene matches: 14. The CDR3 DNA is TGTGCCTGGAATGTGGGGAGGGCCCTGGGGGATGAGCAGTTCTTC. This sequence encodes CAWNVGRALGDEQFF.

The chain carries TRBV9 and TRBJ1-1; no firm D call. This CDR3 region has 15 residues. The germline V and J ends were trimmed by 0 bases and 3 bases, with 12 bases remaining between them. Per the germline V gene, CDR1 is SGDLS and CDR2 is YYNGEE. The CDR3 here is CASSVASRKHTEAFF. The CDR3 nucleotides read TGTGCCAGCAGCGTAGCCTCCCGCAAGCACACTGAAGCTTTCTTT.

The chain uses TRBV5-1 and TRBJ2-2; D call uncertain. Germline CDR1 and CDR2: SGHRS and YFSETQ. Trimming stripped 4 bases from V and 7 bases from J, with 8 bases between. CDR3 size: 12 residues. This CDR3 is CASSAAHGELFF. DNA of the CDR3: TGCGCCAGCAGCGCTGCCCACGGGGAGCTGTTTTTT.